This T cell receptor beta chain was recovered during a study of blood T cell repertoires in COVID-19. As originally analysed: Amplification of reference gene primers was used by the study to estimate nucleated cell counts. Libraries were prepared by immunoSEQ multiplex PCR; TCRdb keeps only in-frame clonotypes and omits some of them. That table gives V, J and clone size, and the DNA gave D and trimming. The table includes about 250,000 clones, 70% to 90% detected once. The CDR3 consists of 16 residues. The germline V gene encodes CDR1 LGHNA and CDR2 YNFKEQ. V lost 0 bases and J lost 7; bases outside the gene matches: 9.

The receptor was derived from a man aged 80 or over with acute or convalescent COVID-19. The specimen sequenced was peripheral blood. This sequence joins TRBV4-2 and TRBJ2-1; 7 bases agree with TRBD2. In DNA form, the CDR3 reads TGTGCCAGCAGCCAAGACCCCAGCGGGAACGGAAATGAGCAGTTCTTC. This translates into CASSQDPSGNGNEQFF.